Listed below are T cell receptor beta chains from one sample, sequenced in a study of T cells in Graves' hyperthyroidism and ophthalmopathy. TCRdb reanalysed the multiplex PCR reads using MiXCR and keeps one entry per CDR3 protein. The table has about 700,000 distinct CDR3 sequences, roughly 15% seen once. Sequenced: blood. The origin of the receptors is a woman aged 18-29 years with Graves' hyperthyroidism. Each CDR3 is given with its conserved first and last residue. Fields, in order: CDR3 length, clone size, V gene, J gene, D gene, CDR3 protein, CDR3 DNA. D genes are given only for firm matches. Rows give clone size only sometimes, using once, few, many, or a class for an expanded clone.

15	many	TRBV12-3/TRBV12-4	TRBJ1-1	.	CASSDPGTVVTEAFF	TGTGCCAGCAGTGATCCCGGGACGGTGGTCACTGAAGCTTTCTTT
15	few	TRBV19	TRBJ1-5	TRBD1	CASSMEQGANQPQHF	TGTGCCAGTAGTATGGAACAGGGGGCGAATCAGCCCCAGCATTTT
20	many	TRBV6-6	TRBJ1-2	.	CASSYGGVGDSMFETGGYTF	TGTGCCAGCAGTTACGGGGGGGTAGGGGATAGTATGTTCGAGACGGGTGGCTACACCTTC
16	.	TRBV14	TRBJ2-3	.	CASSQEWVASPDTQYF	TGTGCCAGCAGCCAAGAGTGGGTAGCATCGCCAGATACGCAGTATTTT
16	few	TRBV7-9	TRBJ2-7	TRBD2	CASSSLLGLAGDEQYF	TGTGCCAGCAGTTCTCTGCTGGGACTAGCGGGAGACGAGCAGTACTTC
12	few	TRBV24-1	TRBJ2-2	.	CATSAYTGELFF	TGTGCCACCAGTGCCTACACCGGGGAGCTGTTTTTT
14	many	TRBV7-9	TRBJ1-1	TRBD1	CASSLTRGEGKAFF	TGTGCCAGCAGCTTAACCAGGGGGGAAGGCAAAGCTTTCTTT
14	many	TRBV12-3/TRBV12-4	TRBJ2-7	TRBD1	CASSSWDRPYEQYF	TGTGCCAGCAGTTCCTGGGACAGGCCCTACGAGCAGTACTTC
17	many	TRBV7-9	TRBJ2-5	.	CASSLAGGRRVGETQYF	TGTGCCAGCAGCTTAGCCGGAGGACGCAGGGTAGGAGAGACCCAGTACTTC
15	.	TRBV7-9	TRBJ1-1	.	CASSLGNAGDTEAFF	TGTGCCAGCAGCTTAGGAAACGCTGGGGACACTGAAGCTTTCTTT
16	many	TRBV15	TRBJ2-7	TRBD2	CATSRGEGLPFYEQYF	TGTGCCACCAGCAGAGGAGAGGGACTACCCTTCTACGAGCAGTACTTC
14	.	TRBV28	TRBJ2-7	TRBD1	CASRSPDRGGEQYF	TGTGCCAGCAGAAGCCCTGACAGGGGAGGCGAGCAGTACTTC
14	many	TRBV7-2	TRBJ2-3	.	CASSLTGGADTQYF	TGTGCCAGCAGCTTAACCGGAGGAGCAGATACGCAGTATTTT
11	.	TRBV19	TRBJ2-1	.	CASSSRHEQFF	TGTGCCAGTAGTAGTCGCCATGAGCAGTTCTTC
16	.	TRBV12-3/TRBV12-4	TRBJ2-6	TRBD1	CASSARGTGGANVLTF	TGTGCCAGCAGTGCCAGGGGGACGGGGGGGGCCAACGTCCTGACTTTC
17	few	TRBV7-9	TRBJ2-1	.	CASSLGLTQGSYNEQFF	TGTGCCAGCAGCTTAGGGCTTACCCAGGGGTCCTACAATGAGCAGTTCTTC
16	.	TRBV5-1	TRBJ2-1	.	CASSLAVGNSYNEQFF	TGCGCCAGCAGCTTGGCAGTCGGTAACTCCTACAATGAGCAGTTCTTC
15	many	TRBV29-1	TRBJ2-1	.	CSVEGEGLTYNEQFF	TGCAGCGTTGAGGGGGAAGGCCTGACCTACAATGAGCAGTTCTTC
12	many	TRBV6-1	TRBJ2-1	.	CATATLLDEQFF	TGTGCCACCGCGACTCTATTGGATGAGCAGTTCTTC
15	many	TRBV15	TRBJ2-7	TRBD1	CATSAAGTGWYEQYF	TGTGCCACCAGCGCCGCCGGGACAGGATGGTACGAGCAGTACTTC
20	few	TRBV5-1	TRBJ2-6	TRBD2	CASSLAGLAVPGNGANVLTF	TGCGCCAGCAGCTTGGCGGGACTAGCGGTCCCCGGGAATGGGGCCAACGTCCTGACTTTC
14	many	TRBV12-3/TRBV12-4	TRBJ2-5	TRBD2	CASSWSGRLETQYF	TGTGCCAGCTCTTGGAGCGGGAGGCTCGAGACCCAGTACTTC
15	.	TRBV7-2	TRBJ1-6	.	CASSLQGLYNSPPHF	TGTGCCAGCAGCTTGCAGGGACTGTATAATTCACCCCCCCACTTT
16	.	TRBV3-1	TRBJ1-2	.	CASSQDAGQGGGGYTF	TGTGCCAGCAGCCAAGATGCAGGCCAGGGAGGGGGTGGCTACACCTTC
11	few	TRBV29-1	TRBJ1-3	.	CSVVSGNTIYF	TGCAGCGTTGTTTCTGGAAACACCATATATTTT
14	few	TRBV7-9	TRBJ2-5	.	CASSPEGNGETQYF	TGTGCCAGCAGCCCGGAGGGCAATGGGGAGACCCAGTACTTC
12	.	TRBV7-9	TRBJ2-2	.	CASSSQLGELFF	TGTGCCAGCAGCTCTCAACTCGGGGAGCTGTTTTTT
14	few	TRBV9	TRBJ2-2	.	CASSPTRVNGELFF	TGTGCCAGCAGCCCCACGAGGGTCAACGGGGAGCTGTTTTTT